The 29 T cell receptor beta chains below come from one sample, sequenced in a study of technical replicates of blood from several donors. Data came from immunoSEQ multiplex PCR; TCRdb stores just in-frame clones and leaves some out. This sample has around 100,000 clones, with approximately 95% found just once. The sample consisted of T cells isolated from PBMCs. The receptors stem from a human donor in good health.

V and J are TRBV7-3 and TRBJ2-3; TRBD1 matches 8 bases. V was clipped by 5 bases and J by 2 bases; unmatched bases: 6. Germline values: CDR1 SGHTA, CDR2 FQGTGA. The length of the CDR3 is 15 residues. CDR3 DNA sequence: TGTGCCAGCAGCGTCCAGGGGGCGTACACAGATACGCAGTATTTT. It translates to CASSVQGAYTDTQYF.

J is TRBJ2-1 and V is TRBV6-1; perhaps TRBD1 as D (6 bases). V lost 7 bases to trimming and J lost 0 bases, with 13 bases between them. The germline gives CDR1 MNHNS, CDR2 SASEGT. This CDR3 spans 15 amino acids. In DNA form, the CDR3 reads TGTGCCAGCAAGGACAGCAGGAGCTCCTACAATGAGCAGTTCTTC. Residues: CASKDSRSSYNEQFF.

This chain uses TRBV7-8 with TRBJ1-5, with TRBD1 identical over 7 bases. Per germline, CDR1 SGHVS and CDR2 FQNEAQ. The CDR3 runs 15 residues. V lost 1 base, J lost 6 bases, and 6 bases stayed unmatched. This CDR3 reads CASSLVQGTSQPQHF. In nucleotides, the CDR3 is TGTGCCAGCAGCTTAGTACAGGGGACGTCTCAGCCCCAGCATTTT. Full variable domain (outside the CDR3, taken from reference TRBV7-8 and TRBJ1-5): GAGVSQSPRYKVAKRGQDVALRCDPISGHVSLFWYQQALGQGPEFLTYFQNEAQLDKSGLPSDRFFAERPEGSVSTLKIQRTQQEDSAVYLCASSLVQGTSQPQHFGDGTRLSIL.

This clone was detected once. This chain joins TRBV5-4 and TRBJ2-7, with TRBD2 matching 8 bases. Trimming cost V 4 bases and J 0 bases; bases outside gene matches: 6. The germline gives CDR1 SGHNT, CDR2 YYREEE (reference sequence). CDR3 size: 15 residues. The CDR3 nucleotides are TGTGCCAGCAGCCAGGATGCGGGAGGCTCCTACGAGCAGTACTTC. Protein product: CASSQDAGGSYEQYF. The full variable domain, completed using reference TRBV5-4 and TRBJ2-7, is ETGVTQSPTHLIKTRGQQVTLRCSSQSGHNTVSWYQQALGQGPQFIFQYYREEENGRGNFPPRFSGLQFPNYSSELNVNALELDDSALYLCASSQDAGGSYEQYFGPGTRLTVT.

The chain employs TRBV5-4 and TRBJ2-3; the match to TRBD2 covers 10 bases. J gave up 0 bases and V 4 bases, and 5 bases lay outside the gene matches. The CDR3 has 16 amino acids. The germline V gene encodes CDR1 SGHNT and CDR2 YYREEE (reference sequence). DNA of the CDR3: TGTGCCAGCAGCACGGGACTAGCGTTTAGCACAGATACGCAGTATTTT. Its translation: CASSTGLAFSTDTQYF.

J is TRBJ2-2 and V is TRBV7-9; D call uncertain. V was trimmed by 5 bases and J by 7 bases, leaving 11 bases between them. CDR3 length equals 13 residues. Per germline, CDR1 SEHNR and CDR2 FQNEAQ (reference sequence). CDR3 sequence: CASSPQVYGELFF. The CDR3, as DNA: TGTGCCAGCAGCCCTCAGGTTTACGGGGAGCTGTTTTTT.

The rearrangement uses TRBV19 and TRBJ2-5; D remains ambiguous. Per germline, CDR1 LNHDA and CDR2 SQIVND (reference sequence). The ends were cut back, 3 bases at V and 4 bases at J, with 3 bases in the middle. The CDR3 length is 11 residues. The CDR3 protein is CASSIRETQYF. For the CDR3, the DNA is TGTGCCAGTAGTATTAGAGAGACCCAGTACTTC. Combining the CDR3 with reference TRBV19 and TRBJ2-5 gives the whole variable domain DGGITQSPKYLFRKEGQNVTLSCEQNLNHDAMYWYRQDPGQGLRLIYYSQIVNDFQKGDIAEGYSVSREKKESFPLTVTSAQKNPTAFYLCASSIRETQYFGPGTRLLVL.

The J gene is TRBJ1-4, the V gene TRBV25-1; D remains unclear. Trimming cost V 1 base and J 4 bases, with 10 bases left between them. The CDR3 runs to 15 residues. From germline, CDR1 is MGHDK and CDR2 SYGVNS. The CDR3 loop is CASSEFSVVNEKLFF. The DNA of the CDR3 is TGTGCCAGCAGTGAATTCAGTGTTGTTAATGAAAAACTGTTTTTT.

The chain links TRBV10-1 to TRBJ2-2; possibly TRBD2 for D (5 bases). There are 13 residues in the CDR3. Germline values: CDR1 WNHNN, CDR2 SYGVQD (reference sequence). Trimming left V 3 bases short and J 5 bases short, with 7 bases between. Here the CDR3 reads CASSETSTGELFF. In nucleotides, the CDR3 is TGCGCCAGCAGTGAAACTAGTACCGGGGAGCTGTTTTTT.

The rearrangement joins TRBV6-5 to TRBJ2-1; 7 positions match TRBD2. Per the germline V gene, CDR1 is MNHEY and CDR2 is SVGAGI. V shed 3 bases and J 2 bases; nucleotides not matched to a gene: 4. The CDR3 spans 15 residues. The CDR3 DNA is TGTGCCAGCAGTTATTGGCTAGCGGCCTACAATGAGCAGTTCTTC. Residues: CASSYWLAAYNEQFF.

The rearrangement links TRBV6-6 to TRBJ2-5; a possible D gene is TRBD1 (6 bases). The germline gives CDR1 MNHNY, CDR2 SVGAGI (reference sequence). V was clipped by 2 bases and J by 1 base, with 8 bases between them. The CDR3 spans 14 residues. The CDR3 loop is CASSYGQPQETQYF. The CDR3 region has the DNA TGTGCCAGCAGTTACGGACAGCCCCAAGAGACCCAGTACTTC.

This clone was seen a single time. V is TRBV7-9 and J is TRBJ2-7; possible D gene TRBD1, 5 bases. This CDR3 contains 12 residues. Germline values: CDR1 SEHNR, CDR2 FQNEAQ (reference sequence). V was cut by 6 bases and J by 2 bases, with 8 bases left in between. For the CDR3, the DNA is TGTGCCAGCAGGGACATAACCTACGAGCAGTACTTC. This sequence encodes CASRDITYEQYF.

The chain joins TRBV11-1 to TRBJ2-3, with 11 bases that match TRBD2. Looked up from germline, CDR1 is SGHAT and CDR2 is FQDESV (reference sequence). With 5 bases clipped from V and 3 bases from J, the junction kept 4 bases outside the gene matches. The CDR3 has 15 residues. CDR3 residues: CASSLGTSGTDTQYF. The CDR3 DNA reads TGTGCCAGCAGCCTCGGGACTAGCGGAACAGATACGCAGTATTTT.

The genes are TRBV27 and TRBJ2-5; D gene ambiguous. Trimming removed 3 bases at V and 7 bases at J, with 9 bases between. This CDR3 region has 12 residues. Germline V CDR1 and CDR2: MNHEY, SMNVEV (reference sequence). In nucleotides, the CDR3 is TGTGCCAGCAGTTTCATAAGAGGGACCCAGTACTTC. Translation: CASSFIRGTQYF.

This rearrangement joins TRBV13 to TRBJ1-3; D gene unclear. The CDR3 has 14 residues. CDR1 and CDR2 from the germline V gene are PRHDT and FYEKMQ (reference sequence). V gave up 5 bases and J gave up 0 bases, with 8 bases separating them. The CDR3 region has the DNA TGTGCCAGCAGCCCCTTACTCTCTGGAAACACCATATATTTT. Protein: CASSPLLSGNTIYF.

Here the CDR3 reads CASSLDQGLADFYEQYF. CDR3 sequence (DNA): TGTGCCAGCAGCTTAGACCAAGGGCTAGCGGACTTCTACGAGCAGTACTTC. The J gene is TRBJ2-7, the V gene TRBV11-3, with 7 nucleotides matching TRBD2. Germline CDR1 reads SGHNT; CDR2 reads YENEEA. With 0 bases clipped from V and 3 bases from J, the junction kept 11 bases outside the gene matches. CDR3 length: 17 residues.

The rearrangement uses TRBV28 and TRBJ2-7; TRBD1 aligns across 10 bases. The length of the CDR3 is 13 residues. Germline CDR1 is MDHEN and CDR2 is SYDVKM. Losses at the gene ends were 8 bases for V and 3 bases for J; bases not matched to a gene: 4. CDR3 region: CASLDRGIYEQYF. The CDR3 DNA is TGTGCCAGCTTGGACAGGGGGATCTACGAGCAGTACTTC.

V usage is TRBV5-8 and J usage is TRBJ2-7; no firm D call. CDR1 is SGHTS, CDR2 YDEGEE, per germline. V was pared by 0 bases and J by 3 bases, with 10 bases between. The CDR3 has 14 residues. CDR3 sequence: CASSLANSVYEQYF. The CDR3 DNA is TGTGCCAGCAGCTTGGCTAACTCGGTCTACGAGCAGTACTTC.

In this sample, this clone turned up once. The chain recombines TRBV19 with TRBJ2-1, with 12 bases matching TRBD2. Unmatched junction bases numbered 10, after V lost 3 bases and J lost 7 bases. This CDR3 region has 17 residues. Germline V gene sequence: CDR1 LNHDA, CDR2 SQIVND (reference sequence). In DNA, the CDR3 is TGTGCCAGTAGTATCCTAGCGGGAGGGTGGGGAGAGAATGAGCAGTTCTTC. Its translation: CASSILAGGWGENEQFF.

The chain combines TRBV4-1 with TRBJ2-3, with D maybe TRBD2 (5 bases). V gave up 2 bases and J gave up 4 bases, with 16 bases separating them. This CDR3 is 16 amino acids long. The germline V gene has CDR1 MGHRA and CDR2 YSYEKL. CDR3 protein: CASSQPLAPRPDTQYF. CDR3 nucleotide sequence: TGCGCCAGCAGCCAACCCCTAGCTCCGAGACCAGATACGCAGTATTTT.

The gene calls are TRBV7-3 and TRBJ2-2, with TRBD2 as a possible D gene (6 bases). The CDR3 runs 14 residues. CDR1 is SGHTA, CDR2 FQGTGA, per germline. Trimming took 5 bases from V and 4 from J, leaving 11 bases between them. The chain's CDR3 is CASSLMGGTGELFF. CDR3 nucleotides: TGTGCCAGCAGCCTCATGGGGGGCACCGGGGAGCTGTTTTTT. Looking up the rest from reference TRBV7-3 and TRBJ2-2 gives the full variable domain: GAGVSQTPSNKVTEKGKYVELRCDPISGHTALYWYRQSLGQGPEFLIYFQGTGAADDSGLPNDRFFAVRPEGSVSTLKIQRTERGDSAVYLCASSLMGGTGELFFGEGSRLTVL.

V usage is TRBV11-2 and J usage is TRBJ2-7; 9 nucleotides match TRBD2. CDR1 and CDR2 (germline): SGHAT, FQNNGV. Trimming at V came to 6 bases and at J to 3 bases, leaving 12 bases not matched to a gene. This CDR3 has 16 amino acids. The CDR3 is CASRGMGLAGIYEQYF. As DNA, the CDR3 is TGTGCCAGCAGGGGGATGGGGCTAGCGGGAATCTACGAGCAGTACTTC.

The CDR3 sequence is CASSRDRGSEKLFF. Here the CDR3 DNA reads TGTGCCAGCAGCCGGGACAGGGGTAGTGAAAAACTGTTTTTT. J is TRBJ1-4 and V is TRBV4-2; the match to TRBD1 covers 10 bases. V gave up 4 bases and J gave up 7 bases; unmatched junction bases: 3. CDR3 size: 14 residues. Germline values: CDR1 LGHNA, CDR2 YNFKEQ.

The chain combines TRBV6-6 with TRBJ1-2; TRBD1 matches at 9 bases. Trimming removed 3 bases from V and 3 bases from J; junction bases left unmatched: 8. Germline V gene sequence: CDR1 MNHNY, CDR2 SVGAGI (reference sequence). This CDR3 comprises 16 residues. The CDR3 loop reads CASSYYRDREDYGYTF. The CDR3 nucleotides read TGTGCCAGCAGTTATTATCGGGACAGGGAGGACTATGGCTACACCTTC.

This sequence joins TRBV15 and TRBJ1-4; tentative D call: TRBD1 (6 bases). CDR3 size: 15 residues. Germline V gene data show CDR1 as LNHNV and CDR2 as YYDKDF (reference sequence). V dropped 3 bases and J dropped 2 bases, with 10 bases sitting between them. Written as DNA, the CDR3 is TGTGCCACCAGCAGGGTAGGGGGTACTAATGAAAAACTGTTTTTT. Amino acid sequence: CATSRVGGTNEKLFF.

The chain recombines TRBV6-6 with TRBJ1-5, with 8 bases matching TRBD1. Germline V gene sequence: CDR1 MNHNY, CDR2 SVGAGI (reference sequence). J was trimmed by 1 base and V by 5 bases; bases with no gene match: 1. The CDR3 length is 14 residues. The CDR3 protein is CASSRTGSNQPQHF. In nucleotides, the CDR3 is TGTGCCAGCAGTAGGACAGGGAGCAATCAGCCCCAGCATTTT.

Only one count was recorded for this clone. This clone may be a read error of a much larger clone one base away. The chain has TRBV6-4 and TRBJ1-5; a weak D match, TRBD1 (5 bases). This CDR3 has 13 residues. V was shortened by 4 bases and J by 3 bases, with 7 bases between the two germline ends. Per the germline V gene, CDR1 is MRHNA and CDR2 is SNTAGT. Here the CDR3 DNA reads TGTGCCAGCAGTGCGGACACCAATCAGCCCCAGCATTTT. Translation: CASSADTNQPQHF.

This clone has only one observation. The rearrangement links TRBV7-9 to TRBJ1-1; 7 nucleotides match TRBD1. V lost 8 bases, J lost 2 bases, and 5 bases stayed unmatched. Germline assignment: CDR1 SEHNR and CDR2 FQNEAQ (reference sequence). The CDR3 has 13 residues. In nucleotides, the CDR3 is TGTGCCAGCGGCTGGACAGGTAACACTGAAGCTTTCTTT. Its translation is CASGWTGNTEAFF. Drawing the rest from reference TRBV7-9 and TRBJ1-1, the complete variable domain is DTGVSQNPRHKITKRGQNVTFRCDPISEHNRLYWYRQTLGQGPEFLTYFQNEAQLEKSRLLSDRFSAERPKGSFSTLEIQRTEQGDSAMYLCASGWTGNTEAFFGQGTRLTVV.

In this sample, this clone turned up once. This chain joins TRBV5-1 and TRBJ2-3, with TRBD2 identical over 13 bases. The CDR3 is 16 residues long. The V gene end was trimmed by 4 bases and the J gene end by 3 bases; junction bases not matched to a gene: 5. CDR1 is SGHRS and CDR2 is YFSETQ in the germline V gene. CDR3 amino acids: CASSIGLAGVTDTQYF. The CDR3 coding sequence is TGCGCCAGCAGCATAGGACTAGCGGGAGTGACAGATACGCAGTATTTT. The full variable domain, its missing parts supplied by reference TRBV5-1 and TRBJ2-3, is KAGVTQTPRYLIKTRGQQVTLSCSPISGHRSVSWYQQTPGQGLQFLFEYFSETQRNKGNFPGRFSGRQFSNSRSEMNVSTLELGDSALYLCASSIGLAGVTDTQYFGPGTRLTVL.